This is a list of T cell receptor beta chains from one sample in a study of blood T cell repertoires in COVID-19. Here immunoSEQ multiplex PCR was the method, and the copy in TCRdb shows in-frame clones only, minus some. The data contain approximately 100,000 clones, over 85% of them singletons. Sequenced sample: peripheral blood. Every receptor here comes from a human donor with COVID-19, enrolled during active disease. The donor label of this sample is uncertain. Both conserved end residues are trimmed from each CDR3. The order of the fields is D gene, J gene, V gene, CDR3 protein. D genes are given only for firm matches.

d_call: .; j_call: TRBJ2-2; v_call: TRBV18; cdr3_aa: ASSPGPVNTGELF
d_call: TRBD1; j_call: TRBJ1-4; v_call: TRBV19; cdr3_aa: ASSIQGADEKLF
d_call: .; j_call: TRBJ1-3; v_call: TRBV12-3/TRBV12-4; cdr3_aa: ASTNLGGNTIY
d_call: .; j_call: TRBJ2-7; v_call: TRBV7-9; cdr3_aa: ASSLGSSLVYEQY
d_call: .; j_call: TRBJ2-1; v_call: TRBV5-4; cdr3_aa: ASSLLQVRLYNEQF
d_call: TRBD1; j_call: TRBJ1-1; v_call: TRBV4-1; cdr3_aa: ASSHKQGAYTEAF
d_call: .; j_call: TRBJ1-2; v_call: TRBV7-2; cdr3_aa: ASSLGGSGIHSGYT
d_call: .; j_call: TRBJ2-1; v_call: TRBV6-5; cdr3_aa: ASSYSPGSNEQF
d_call: .; j_call: TRBJ2-3; v_call: TRBV7-9; cdr3_aa: ASSLHPEGLAGTDTQY
d_call: TRBD1; j_call: TRBJ1-2; v_call: TRBV5-1; cdr3_aa: ASSLDRGYGYT
d_call: .; j_call: TRBJ1-5; v_call: TRBV3-1/TRBV3-2; cdr3_aa: ASSHGDGNQPQH
d_call: .; j_call: TRBJ1-1; v_call: TRBV10-3; cdr3_aa: AISEGRETTEAF
d_call: .; j_call: TRBJ1-1; v_call: TRBV6-1; cdr3_aa: ASSDGAGANTEAF
d_call: TRBD2; j_call: TRBJ2-1; v_call: TRBV24-1; cdr3_aa: ATSDPKRGGFNEQF
d_call: TRBD1; j_call: TRBJ2-3; v_call: TRBV7-9; cdr3_aa: ASSQGAWDTQY
d_call: TRBD1; j_call: TRBJ1-1; v_call: TRBV12-3/TRBV12-4; cdr3_aa: ASRGTGEEAF
d_call: TRBD2; j_call: TRBJ2-7; v_call: TRBV3-1/TRBV3-2; cdr3_aa: ASSQGVAGIYEQY
d_call: .; j_call: TRBJ2-3; v_call: TRBV2; cdr3_aa: ASRALALQITDTQY
d_call: TRBD1; j_call: TRBJ2-2; v_call: TRBV5-1; cdr3_aa: ASSLGYTGTDTGELF
d_call: .; j_call: TRBJ1-6; v_call: TRBV6-6; cdr3_aa: ASGPANNSPLH
d_call: .; j_call: TRBJ1-2; v_call: TRBV7-2; cdr3_aa: ASSKGGLGYGYT
d_call: TRBD1; j_call: TRBJ1-2; v_call: TRBV9; cdr3_aa: ASSVQTGGNYGYT
d_call: .; j_call: TRBJ2-1; v_call: TRBV3-1/TRBV3-2; cdr3_aa: ASSQDLYRADEQF
d_call: .; j_call: TRBJ2-3; v_call: TRBV2; cdr3_aa: ASSLAGDTQY
d_call: TRBD1; j_call: TRBJ1-1; v_call: TRBV5-4; cdr3_aa: ASSWDRGLGTEAF
d_call: .; j_call: TRBJ1-1; v_call: TRBV7-3; cdr3_aa: ASSADGRTEAF
d_call: TRBD1; j_call: TRBJ2-7; v_call: TRBV19; cdr3_aa: ASRKAGTGIWEQY
d_call: .; j_call: TRBJ1-4; v_call: TRBV5-1; cdr3_aa: ASSSGGSQARGEKLF
d_call: .; j_call: TRBJ2-1; v_call: TRBV4-1; cdr3_aa: ASSQGGVSYNEQF
d_call: .; j_call: TRBJ1-2; v_call: TRBV28; cdr3_aa: ASSKFRGYT
d_call: .; j_call: TRBJ2-3; v_call: TRBV9; cdr3_aa: ASSVGVREDTQY
d_call: TRBD1; j_call: TRBJ1-3; v_call: TRBV28; cdr3_aa: ASSVDREDTIY
d_call: TRBD2; j_call: TRBJ2-1; v_call: TRBV5-1; cdr3_aa: ASSHPRREGSSYNEQF
d_call: .; j_call: TRBJ2-3; v_call: TRBV4-2; cdr3_aa: ASSQDRGGRDTQY
d_call: .; j_call: TRBJ1-1; v_call: TRBV3-1/TRBV3-2; cdr3_aa: ASSPRGNTEAF
d_call: TRBD1; j_call: TRBJ1-2; v_call: TRBV3-1/TRBV3-2; cdr3_aa: ASSPLDRGGTYGYT
d_call: .; j_call: TRBJ2-7; v_call: TRBV7-9; cdr3_aa: ASSFKDTWEQY
d_call: TRBD1; j_call: TRBJ1-6; v_call: TRBV19; cdr3_aa: ASTRQGINSPLH
d_call: TRBD1; j_call: TRBJ1-3; v_call: TRBV7-2; cdr3_aa: ASSPHTGGFGNTIY
d_call: TRBD2; j_call: TRBJ2-3; v_call: TRBV5-1; cdr3_aa: ASSAGRLAGALVDTQY
d_call: .; j_call: TRBJ1-4; v_call: TRBV13; cdr3_aa: ASSVRDTRTTNEKLF
d_call: TRBD1; j_call: TRBJ2-7; v_call: TRBV10-3; cdr3_aa: ASHRDRDDEQY
d_call: .; j_call: TRBJ2-3; v_call: TRBV18; cdr3_aa: ASSPSSEHLNTQY
d_call: TRBD1; j_call: TRBJ1-5; v_call: TRBV6-6; cdr3_aa: ASSEGTGVNQPQH
d_call: TRBD2; j_call: TRBJ2-1; v_call: TRBV3-1/TRBV3-2; cdr3_aa: ASSQDVAGALL